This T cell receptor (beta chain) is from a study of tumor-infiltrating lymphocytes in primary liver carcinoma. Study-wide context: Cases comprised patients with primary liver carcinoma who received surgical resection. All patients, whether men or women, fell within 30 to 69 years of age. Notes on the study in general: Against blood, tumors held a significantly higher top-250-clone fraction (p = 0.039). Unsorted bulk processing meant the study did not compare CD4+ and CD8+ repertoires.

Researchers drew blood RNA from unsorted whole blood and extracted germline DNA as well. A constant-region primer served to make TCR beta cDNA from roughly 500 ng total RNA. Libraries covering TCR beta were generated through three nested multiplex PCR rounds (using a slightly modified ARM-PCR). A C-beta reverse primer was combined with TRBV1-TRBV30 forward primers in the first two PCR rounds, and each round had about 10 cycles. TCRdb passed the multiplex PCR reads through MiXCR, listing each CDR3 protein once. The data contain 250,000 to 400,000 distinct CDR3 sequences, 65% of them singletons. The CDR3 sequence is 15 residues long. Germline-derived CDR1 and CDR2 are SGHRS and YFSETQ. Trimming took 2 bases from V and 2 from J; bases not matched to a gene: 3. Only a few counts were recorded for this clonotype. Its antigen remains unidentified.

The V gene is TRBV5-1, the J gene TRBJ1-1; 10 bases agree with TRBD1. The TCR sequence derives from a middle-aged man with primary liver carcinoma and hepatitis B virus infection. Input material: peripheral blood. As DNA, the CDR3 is TGCGCCAGCAGCTTCAAGACAGGGGGCAACACTGAAGCTTTCTTT. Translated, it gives CASSFKTGGNTEAFF.